These 8 T cell receptor beta chains were all obtained from the same sample, sequenced in a study of blood T cells in healthy people across ages. Sample-barcoded 5' priming and a J-beta primer mix drove a second PCR of roughly 7 to 11 cycles. TCRdb passed the 5' RACE reads through MiXCR, listing each CDR3 protein once. This table holds roughly 1.4 million distinct CDR3 sequences, approximately 59% found once. Specimen: blood. The receptors stem from a man aged 18 to 35 in good health.

The chain combines TRBV7-9 with TRBJ2-5, with D possibly TRBD1 on 5 matching bases. V lost 7 bases and J 3 bases, leaving 15 bases between the germline ends. Germline V gives CDR1 SEHNR, CDR2 FQNEAQ (reference sequence). The CDR3 totals 14 residues. CDR3: CASKAGAGKETQYF. The CDR3 DNA reads TGTGCCAGCAAAGCTGGGGCAGGAAAAGAGACCCAGTACTTC.

The chain is built from TRBV2 and TRBJ2-7, with D tentatively TRBD2 (6 bases). The CDR3 consists of 14 residues. CDR1 and CDR2 (germline): SNHLY, FYNNEI. V lost 8 bases to trimming and J lost 3 bases, with 17 bases between them. The CDR3 is CASVRDSRFYEQYF. CDR3 in DNA: TGTGCCAGCGTCCGGGACTCCCGCTTCTACGAGCAGTACTTC.

This clonotype was counted between two and nine times. The chain uses TRBV29-1 and TRBJ2-6, with D possibly being TRBD1 (5 bases). This CDR3 comprises 16 residues. V was shortened by 4 bases and J by 0 bases, with 13 bases between the two germline ends. Germline CDR1 SQVTM, CDR2 ANQGSEA. In nucleotides, the CDR3 is TGCAGCGTTGCGACAGCGAGCGTCTCTGGGGCCAACGTCCTGACTTTC. Its protein is CSVATASVSGANVLTF.

A word on this clonotype: Germline and junction disagree at one end, which may indicate a read error. The chain uses TRBV7-2 and TRBJ2-2; D assignment may be TRBD1 or TRBD2 (5 bases each). Germline V gene lookup returns CDR1 SGHTA and CDR2 FQGNSA. The CDR3 contains 16 residues. The CDR3 protein is CASTTRQQLNTGELSF. The DNA of the CDR3 is TGTGCCAGCACCACCAGACAGCAATTGAACACCGGGGAGCTGTCTTTT.

The chain joins TRBV6-5 to TRBJ1-6; tentatively, D is TRBD1 (5 bases). Between the trimmed V and J ends, which lost 8 bases and 3 bases, there was a span of 8 bases. The CDR3 sequence is 13 residues long. CDR1 and CDR2 from the germline V gene are MNHEY and SVGAGI. This CDR3 reads CASGGNYNSPLHF. The DNA for the CDR3 is TGTGCCAGCGGGGGGAACTATAATTCACCCCTCCACTTT.

J is TRBJ1-1 and V is TRBV4-2, with a weak D call TRBD1 (6 bases). This CDR3 is 15 amino acids long. Deletions cut 0 bases from V and 6 bases from J, with 14 bases between. Germline assignment: CDR1 LGHNA and CDR2 YNFKEQ. CDR3 region: CASSQDRGWPAEAFF. The CDR3 DNA sequence: TGTGCCAGCAGCCAAGACAGGGGATGGCCGGCTGAAGCTTTCTTT.

This clonotype has just a few counts. The chain has TRBV28 and TRBJ2-7; D might be TRBD1 (6 bases). The CDR3 loop spans 13 amino acids. Trimming removed 8 bases from V and 1 base from J, with 12 bases in between. The germline V gene has CDR1 MDHEN and CDR2 SYDVKM. This CDR3 is CASPGHFSYEQYF. For the CDR3, the DNA is TGTGCCAGCCCGGGACACTTTTCCTACGAGCAGTACTTC. The full variable domain, with the rest looked up from reference TRBV28 and TRBJ2-7, is DVKVTQSSRYLVKRTGEKVFLECVQDMDHENMFWYRQDPGLGLRLIYFSYDVKMKEKGDIPEGYSVSREKKERFSLILESASTNQTSMYLCASPGHFSYEQYFGPGTRLTVT.

This sequence joins TRBV9 and TRBJ1-2; D possibly corresponds to TRBD1 (6 bases). The CDR3 runs to 14 residues. V was cut by 2 bases and J by 7 bases, with 15 bases left in between. CDR1 and CDR2 (germline): SGDLS, YYNGEE. DNA for the CDR3: TGTGCCAGCAGCGTGTTAGGGGGTTTTCGTGGCTACACCTTC. Its translation: CASSVLGGFRGYTF. Variable domain in full (rest from reference TRBV9 and TRBJ1-2): DSGVTQTPKHLITATGQRVTLRCSPRSGDLSVYWYQQSLDQGLQFLIQYYNGEERAKGNILERFSAQQFPDLHSELNLSSLELGDSALYFCASSVLGGFRGYTFGSGTRLTVV.